This T cell receptor (beta chain) emerged from a study of PD-1 blockade in classical Hodgkin lymphoma. Regarding the study as a whole: Baseline diversity in complete responders resembled that of newly diagnosed patients.

This CDR3 is built from 16 residues. Between the trimmed V and J ends, which lost 0 bases and 3 bases, there was a span of 13 bases. Germline CDR1 is LNHNV and CDR2 is YYDKDF (reference sequence). This sample's time point: cycle 4 day 1 (C4D1), after more than 5 weeks of nivolumab. Every patient experienced relapse after autologous stem cell transplantation, and brentuximab vedotin exposure varied. Thawed PBMCs were the source of CD4+ T cells, purified by magnetic negative selection. Here immunoSEQ multiplex PCR was the method, and the copy in TCRdb shows in-frame clones only, minus some. The sample yields 15,000 to 20,000 clones, around 80% seen once. Details on this clone: Its specificity is not known.

The TCR sequence derives from a human donor with classical Hodgkin lymphoma. This chain uses TRBV15 with TRBJ2-3; no definite D call. This material consisted of CD4+ T cells from blood, taken before the fourth cycle of nivolumab. In DNA, the CDR3 is TGTGCCACCAGCAGAGACAGCAGCAGACCGACAGATACGCAGTATTTT. This codes for CATSRDSSRPTDTQYF.